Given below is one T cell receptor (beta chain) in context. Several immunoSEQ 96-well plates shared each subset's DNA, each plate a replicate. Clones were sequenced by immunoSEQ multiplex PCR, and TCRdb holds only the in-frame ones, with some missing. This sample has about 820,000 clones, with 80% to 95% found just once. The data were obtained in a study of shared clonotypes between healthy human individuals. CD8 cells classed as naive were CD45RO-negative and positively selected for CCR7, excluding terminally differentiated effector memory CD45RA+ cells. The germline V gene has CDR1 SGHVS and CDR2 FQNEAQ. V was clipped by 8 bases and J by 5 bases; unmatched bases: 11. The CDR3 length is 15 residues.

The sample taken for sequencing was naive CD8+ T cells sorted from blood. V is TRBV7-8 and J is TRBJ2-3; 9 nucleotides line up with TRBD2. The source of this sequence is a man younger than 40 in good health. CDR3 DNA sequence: TGTGCCAGCGGAGGGACTAGCCGTATACAAGATACGCAGTATTTT. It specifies CASGGTSRIQDTQYF.